The 14 T cell receptor beta chains in this list originate from one sample, sequenced in a study of T cell responses to AZD1222 COVID-19 vaccine. TCRdb's copy holds only in-frame clones and misses some; the assay was immunoSEQ multiplex PCR. The sample includes about 150,000 clones, roughly 90% of them seen just once. Specimen: peripheral blood, collected on day 0 of AZD1222 vaccination. Receptors were obtained from an adult in good health.

V and J are TRBV7-2 and TRBJ1-1; D gene uncertain. The CDR3 has 14 amino acids. V was cut by 2 bases and J by 1 base, with 8 bases left in between. Germline values: CDR1 SGHTA, CDR2 FQGNSA. The CDR3 DNA follows: TGTGCCAGCAGCTTACGTAGAGCGAACACTGAAGCTTTCTTT. It encodes CASSLRRANTEAFF.

This clone was detected once. The chain recombines TRBV19 with TRBJ2-3, with 10 bases identical to TRBD2. Germline CDR1 is LNHDA and CDR2 is SQIVND (reference sequence). The CDR3 contains 14 residues. V dropped 5 bases and J dropped 4; count of bases not matched to a gene: 3. As DNA, the CDR3 is TGTGCCAGTAGTTCTAGCGGGGGCCCAGATACGCAGTATTTT. This codes for CASSSSGGPDTQYF.

The rearrangement uses TRBV27 and TRBJ1-4; D gene uncertain. The CDR3 extends over 14 amino acids. The germline V gene has CDR1 MNHEY and CDR2 SMNVEV (reference sequence). The V end lost 7 bases, the J end lost 0 bases, and 9 bases lay between the germline ends. For the CDR3, the DNA is TGTGCCAGCATTCTCAGAACAACTAATGAAAAACTGTTTTTT. Its protein product is CASILRTTNEKLFF.

J is TRBJ2-1 and V is TRBV18, with D possibly being TRBD1 (6 bases). Trimming cost V 0 bases and J 12 bases, with 24 bases left between them. Germline V gene data show CDR1 as KGHSH and CDR2 as LQKENI. This CDR3 has 17 amino acids. The CDR3 loop reads CASSPPSQGFLEYPQFF. CDR3 coding DNA: TGTGCCAGCTCACCACCGTCCCAGGGGTTTCTTGAATATCCGCAGTTCTTC. The whole variable domain, filled in from reference TRBV18 and TRBJ2-1, reads NAGVMQNPRHLVRRRGQEARLRCSPMKGHSHVYWYRQLPEEGLKFMVYLQKENIIDESGMPKERFSAEFPKEGPSILRIQQVVRGDSAAYFCASSPPSQGFLEYPQFFGPGTRLTVL.

A few counts support this clone. The V and J genes are TRBV12-5 and TRBJ2-2; 15 nucleotides match TRBD2. After removal of 0 bases from V and 6 bases from J, the junction contained 2 bases not matched to a gene. Germline V CDR1 and CDR2: LGHNT, FRNRAP. The CDR3 has 17 amino acids. The CDR3 DNA reads as TGTGCTAGTGGTTTGGTCGGACTAGCGGGGGGGCCCGGGGAGCTGTTTTTT. This gives the protein CASGLVGLAGGPGELFF.

The chain combines TRBV4-1 with TRBJ2-1; 11 positions match TRBD2. Trimming at V came to 1 base and at J to 2 bases, leaving 1 base not matched to a gene. Germline lookup yields CDR1 MGHRA and CDR2 YSYEKL. This CDR3 has 16 residues. The CDR3 nucleotides are TGCGCCAGCAGCCAAGGTAGCGGGGGGGCCTACAATGAGCAGTTCTTC. Translation: CASSQGSGGAYNEQFF.

V and J are TRBV11-2 and TRBJ1-3, with D unresolved. The germline CDR1 and CDR2 sequences are SGHAT and FQNNGV. V lost 6 bases, J lost 0 bases, and 3 bases lay in between. CDR3 length equals 12 residues. The DNA for the CDR3 is TGTGCCAGCAGGGGCTCTGGAAACACCATATATTTT. This gives the protein CASRGSGNTIYF.

The chain combines TRBV28 with TRBJ1-5; weak D call: TRBD1 (6 bases). Trimming took 5 bases from V and 2 from J, leaving 13 bases between them. This CDR3 comprises 15 residues. CDR1 is MDHEN, CDR2 SYDVKM, per germline. CDR3 nucleotide sequence: TGTGCCAGCAGTCTAGGGGGTAGCGGCAATCAGCCCCAGCATTTT. As protein: CASSLGGSGNQPQHF. Supplemented by reference TRBV28 and TRBJ1-5, the full variable domain reads DVKVTQSSRYLVKRTGEKVFLECVQDMDHENMFWYRQDPGLGLRLIYFSYDVKMKEKGDIPEGYSVSREKKERFSLILESASTNQTSMYLCASSLGGSGNQPQHFGDGTRLSIL.

This rearrangement joins TRBV24-1 to TRBJ1-4; no clear D. V lost 7 bases and J 1 base, leaving 12 bases between the germline ends. CDR3 length: 15 amino acids. Germline-derived CDR1 and CDR2 are KGHDR and SFDVKD. CDR3 amino acids: CATREREETNEKLFF. The CDR3 region has the DNA TGTGCCACCAGGGAGAGGGAGGAAACTAATGAAAAACTGTTTTTT.

The chain employs TRBV6-6 and TRBJ1-2; no clear D. V gave up 6 bases and J gave up 3 bases, with 11 bases separating them. This CDR3 has 13 amino acids. Germline CDR1 reads MNHNY; CDR2 reads SVGAGI (reference sequence). CDR3 sequence: CASSSISYYGYTF. The CDR3 DNA is TGTGCCAGCAGCTCCATATCCTACTATGGCTACACCTTC.

V gene TRBV15 combines with J gene TRBJ2-7; 7 nucleotides match TRBD1. CDR1 and CDR2 from the germline V gene are LNHNV and YYDKDF (reference sequence). The CDR3 length is 16 residues. V dropped 0 bases and J dropped 4; count of bases not matched to a gene: 9. DNA of the CDR3: TGTGCCACCAGCAGAGATGAGGCAGGGGGAGCGTACGAGCAGTACTTC. The encoded protein is CATSRDEAGGAYEQYF.

This chain joins TRBV10-3 and TRBJ1-2; D remains ambiguous. V lost 0 bases and J 0 bases, leaving 5 bases between the germline ends. Germline CDR1 ENHRY, CDR2 SYGVKD. The CDR3 spans 14 residues. CDR3 sequence (DNA): TGTGCCATCAGTGAGTCCGGTCCTAACTATGGCTACACCTTC. Translation gives CAISESGPNYGYTF.

The chain recombines TRBV7-3 with TRBJ2-1; 9 bases are shared with TRBD2. The germline V gene encodes CDR1 SGHTA and CDR2 FQGTGA. After removal of 2 bases from V and 3 bases from J, the junction contained 2 bases not matched to a gene. The CDR3 is 15 residues long. The CDR3 loop is CASSLAGGNYNEQFF. CDR3 DNA: TGTGCCAGCAGCTTAGCGGGGGGGAACTACAATGAGCAGTTCTTC. Together with reference TRBV7-3 and TRBJ2-1, the CDR3 gives the full variable domain: GAGVSQTPSNKVTEKGKYVELRCDPISGHTALYWYRQSLGQGPEFLIYFQGTGAADDSGLPNDRFFAVRPEGSVSTLKIQRTERGDSAVYLCASSLAGGNYNEQFFGPGTRLTVL.

This chain joins TRBV11-2 and TRBJ2-1; tentative D call: TRBD2 (5 bases). The CDR3 loop spans 16 amino acids. Germline V gives CDR1 SGHAT, CDR2 FQNNGV. V lost 1 base and J lost 3, with 13 bases in between. In nucleotides, the CDR3 is TGTGCCAGCAGCTTAGGTAATGAGGCGGGCTACAATGAGCAGTTCTTC. Encoded protein: CASSLGNEAGYNEQFF.